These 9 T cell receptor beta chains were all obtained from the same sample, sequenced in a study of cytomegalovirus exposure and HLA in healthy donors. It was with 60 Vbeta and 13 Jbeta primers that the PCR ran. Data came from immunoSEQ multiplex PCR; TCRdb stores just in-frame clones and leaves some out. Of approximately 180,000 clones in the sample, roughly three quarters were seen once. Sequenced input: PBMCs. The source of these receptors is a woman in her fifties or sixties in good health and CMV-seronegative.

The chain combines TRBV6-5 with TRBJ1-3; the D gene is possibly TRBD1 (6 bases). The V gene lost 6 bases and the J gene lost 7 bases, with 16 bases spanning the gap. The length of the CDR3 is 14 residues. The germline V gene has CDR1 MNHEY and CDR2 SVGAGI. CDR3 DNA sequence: TGTGCCAGCAGGCCCCCCGGGGGGGCTAACACCATATATTTT. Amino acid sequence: CASRPPGGANTIYF.

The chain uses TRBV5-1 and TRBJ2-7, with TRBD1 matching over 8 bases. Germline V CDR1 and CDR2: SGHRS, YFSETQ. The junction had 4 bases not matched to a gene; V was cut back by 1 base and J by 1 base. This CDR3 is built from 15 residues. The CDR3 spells CASSLIGQGSYEQYF. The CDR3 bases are TGCGCCAGCAGCTTGATTGGACAGGGATCCTACGAGCAGTACTTC.

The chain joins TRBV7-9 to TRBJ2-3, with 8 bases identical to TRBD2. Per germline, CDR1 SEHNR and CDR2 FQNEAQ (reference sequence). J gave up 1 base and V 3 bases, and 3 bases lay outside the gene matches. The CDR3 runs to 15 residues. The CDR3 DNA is TGTGCCAGCAGCTTTGGACTAGCAGGCACAGATACGCAGTATTTT. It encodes CASSFGLAGTDTQYF. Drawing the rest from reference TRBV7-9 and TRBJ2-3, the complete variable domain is DTGVSQNPRHKITKRGQNVTFRCDPISEHNRLYWYRQTLGQGPEFLTYFQNEAQLEKSRLLSDRFSAERPKGSFSTLEIQRTEQGDSAMYLCASSFGLAGTDTQYFGPGTRLTVL.

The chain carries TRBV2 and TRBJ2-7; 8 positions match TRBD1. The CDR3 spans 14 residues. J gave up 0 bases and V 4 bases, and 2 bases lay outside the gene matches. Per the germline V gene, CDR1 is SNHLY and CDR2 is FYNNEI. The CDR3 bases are TGTGCCAGCAGTGTGGGACAGGCCTCCTACGAGCAGTACTTC. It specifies CASSVGQASYEQYF.

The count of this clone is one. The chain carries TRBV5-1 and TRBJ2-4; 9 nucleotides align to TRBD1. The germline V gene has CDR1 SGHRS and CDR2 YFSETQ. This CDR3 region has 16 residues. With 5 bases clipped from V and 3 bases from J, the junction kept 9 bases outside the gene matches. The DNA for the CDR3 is TGCGCCAGCAGTGCCTCCGGGACAGGGTACAAAAACATTCAGTACTTC. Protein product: CASSASGTGYKNIQYF.

The CDR3 is CAIKPDRATYEQYF. In nucleotides, the CDR3 is TGTGCCATCAAACCGGACAGGGCAACCTACGAGCAGTACTTC. The chain is built from TRBV10-3 and TRBJ2-5; 8 positions match TRBD1. The DNA end favors TRBJ2-7, so the J call may be wrong. This CDR3 spans 14 amino acids. CDR1 ENHRY and CDR2 SYGVKD come from the germline V gene.

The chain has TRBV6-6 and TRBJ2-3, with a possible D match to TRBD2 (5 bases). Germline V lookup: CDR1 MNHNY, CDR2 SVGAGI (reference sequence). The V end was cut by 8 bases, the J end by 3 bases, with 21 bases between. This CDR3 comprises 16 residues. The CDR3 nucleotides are TGTGCCAGCCTTACGTCCGGGGTGGTGTCGACAGATACGCAGTATTTT. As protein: CASLTSGVVSTDTQYF.

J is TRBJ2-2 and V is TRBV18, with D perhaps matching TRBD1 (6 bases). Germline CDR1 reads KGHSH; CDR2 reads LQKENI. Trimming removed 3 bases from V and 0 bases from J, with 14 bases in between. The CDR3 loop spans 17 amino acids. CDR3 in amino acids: CASSPHATGPNTGELFF. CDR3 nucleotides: TGTGCCAGCTCACCTCACGCTACAGGGCCGAACACCGGGGAGCTGTTTTTT.

CDR3 residues: CASSIGGGGFYNEQFF. CDR3 DNA: TGTGCCAGTAGTATAGGGGGAGGCGGCTTTTACAATGAGCAGTTCTTC. The chain carries TRBV19 and TRBJ2-1; D perhaps matches TRBD2 (6 bases). V dropped 1 base and J dropped 4 bases, with 14 bases sitting between them. Germline V gene lookup returns CDR1 LNHDA and CDR2 SQIVND (reference sequence). The CDR3 has 16 amino acids.